This T cell receptor beta chain was obtained from a study of cytomegalovirus exposure and HLA in healthy donors. Primers for the PCR totalled 60 Vbeta and 13 Jbeta. Assay used: immunoSEQ multiplex PCR; TCRdb lists only in-frame clones, some missing. The sample lists 110,000 or so clones, 75% occurring once. This CDR3 has 16 residues. The V gene's germline CDR1 is MNHEY and CDR2 SMNVEV (reference sequence). V was trimmed by 7 bases and J by 4 bases, leaving 19 bases between them. This sequence joins TRBV27 and TRBJ2-2; D gene uncertain. The receptor's source is a woman in her thirties or forties in good health and CMV-seropositive. What was sequenced was PBMCs. The CDR3: CASTQDATAGTGELFF. CDR3 DNA: TGTGCCAGCACCCAGGATGCTACGGCCGGCACCGGGGAGCTGTTTTTT.